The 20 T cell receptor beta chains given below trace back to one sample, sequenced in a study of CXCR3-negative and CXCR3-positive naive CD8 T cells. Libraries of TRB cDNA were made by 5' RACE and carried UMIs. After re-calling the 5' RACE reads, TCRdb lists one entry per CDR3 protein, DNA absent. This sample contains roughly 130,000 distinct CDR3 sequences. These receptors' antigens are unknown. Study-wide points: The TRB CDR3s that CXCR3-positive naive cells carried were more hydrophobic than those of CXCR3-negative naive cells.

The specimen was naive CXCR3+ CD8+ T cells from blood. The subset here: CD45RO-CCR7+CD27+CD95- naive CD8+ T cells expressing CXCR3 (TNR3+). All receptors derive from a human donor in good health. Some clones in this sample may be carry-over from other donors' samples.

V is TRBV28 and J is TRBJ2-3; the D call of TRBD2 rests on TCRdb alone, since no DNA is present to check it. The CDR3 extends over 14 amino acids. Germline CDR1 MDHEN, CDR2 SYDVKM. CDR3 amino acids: CASLGLAGADTQYF.

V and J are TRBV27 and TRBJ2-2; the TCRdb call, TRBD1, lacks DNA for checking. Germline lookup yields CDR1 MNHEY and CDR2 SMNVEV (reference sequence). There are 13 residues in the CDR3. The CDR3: CASRTGGAGELFF.

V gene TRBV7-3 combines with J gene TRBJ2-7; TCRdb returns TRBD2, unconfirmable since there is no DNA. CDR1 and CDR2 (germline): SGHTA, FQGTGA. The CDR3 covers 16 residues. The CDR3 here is CASSSAPGLEIYEQYF.

Here the CDR3 reads CASSEYVAGTDTQYF. The rearrangement uses TRBV6-1 and TRBJ2-3. The CDR3 runs to 15 residues. The germline V gene encodes CDR1 MNHNS and CDR2 SASEGT.

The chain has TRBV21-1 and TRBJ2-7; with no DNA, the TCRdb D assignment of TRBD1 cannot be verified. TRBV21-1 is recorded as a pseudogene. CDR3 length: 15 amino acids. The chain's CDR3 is CASVHPMDRGLEQYF.

This CDR3 is CASSIGTGYYEQYF. The chain couples TRBV19 to TRBJ2-7; as DNA is missing, the TRBD1 call by TCRdb cannot be tested. Germline CDR1 and CDR2: LNHDA and SQIVND (reference sequence). The CDR3 runs to 14 residues.

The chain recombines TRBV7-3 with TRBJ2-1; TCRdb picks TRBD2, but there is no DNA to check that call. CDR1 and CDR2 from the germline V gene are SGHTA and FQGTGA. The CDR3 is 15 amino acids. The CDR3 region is CASSLEAGGYNEQFF.

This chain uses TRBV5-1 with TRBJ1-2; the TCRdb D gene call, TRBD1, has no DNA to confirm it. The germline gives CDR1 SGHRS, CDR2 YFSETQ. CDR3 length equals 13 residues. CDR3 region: CASSLEGPYGYTF.

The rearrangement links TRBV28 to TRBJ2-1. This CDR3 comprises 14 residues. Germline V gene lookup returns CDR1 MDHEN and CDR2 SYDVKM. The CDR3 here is CASSFRDYYNEQFF.

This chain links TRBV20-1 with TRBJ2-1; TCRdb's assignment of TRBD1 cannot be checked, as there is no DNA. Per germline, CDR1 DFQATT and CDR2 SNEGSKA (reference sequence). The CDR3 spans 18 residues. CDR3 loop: CSARDPLRRDHAYNEQFF.

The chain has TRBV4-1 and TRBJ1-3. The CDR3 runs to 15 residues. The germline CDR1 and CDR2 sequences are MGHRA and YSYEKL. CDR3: CASSHGVGSGNTIYF.

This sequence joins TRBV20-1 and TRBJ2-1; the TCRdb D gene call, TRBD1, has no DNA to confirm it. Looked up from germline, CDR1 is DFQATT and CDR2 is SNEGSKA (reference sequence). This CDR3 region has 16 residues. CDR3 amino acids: CSARDMTGGPYNEQFF.

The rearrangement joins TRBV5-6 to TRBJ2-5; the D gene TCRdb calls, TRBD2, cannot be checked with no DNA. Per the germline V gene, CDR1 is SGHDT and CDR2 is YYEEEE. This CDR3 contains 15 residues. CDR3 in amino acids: CASSLLRGAQETQYF.

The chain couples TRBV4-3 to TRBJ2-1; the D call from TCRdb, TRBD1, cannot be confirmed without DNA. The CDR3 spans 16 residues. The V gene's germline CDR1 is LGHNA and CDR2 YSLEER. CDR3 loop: CASSQDRDSSYNEQFF.

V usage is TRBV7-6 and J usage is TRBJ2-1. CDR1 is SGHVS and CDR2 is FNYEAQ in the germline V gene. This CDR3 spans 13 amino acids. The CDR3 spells CASSLGNSNEQFF.

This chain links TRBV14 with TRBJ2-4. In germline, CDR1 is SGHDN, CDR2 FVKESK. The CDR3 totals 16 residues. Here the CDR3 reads CASSQSRSSAKNIQYF.

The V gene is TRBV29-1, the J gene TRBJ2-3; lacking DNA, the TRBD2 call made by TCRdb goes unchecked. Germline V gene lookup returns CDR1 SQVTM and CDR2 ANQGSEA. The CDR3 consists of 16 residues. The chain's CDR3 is CSVEFWLAASTDTQYF.

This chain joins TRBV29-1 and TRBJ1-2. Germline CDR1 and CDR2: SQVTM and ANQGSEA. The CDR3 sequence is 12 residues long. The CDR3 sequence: CSVPGEGYGYTF.

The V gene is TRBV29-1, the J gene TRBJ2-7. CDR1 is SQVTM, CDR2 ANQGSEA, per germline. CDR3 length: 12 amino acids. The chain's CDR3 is CSVEQGPYEQYF.

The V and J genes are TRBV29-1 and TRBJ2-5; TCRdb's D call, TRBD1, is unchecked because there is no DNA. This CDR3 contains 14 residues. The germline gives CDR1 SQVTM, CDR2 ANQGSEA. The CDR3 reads CSARGAELQETQYF. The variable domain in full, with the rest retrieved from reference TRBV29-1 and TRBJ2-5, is SAVISQKPSRDICQRGTSLTIQCQVDSQVTMMFWYRQQPGQSLTLIATANQGSEATYESGFVIDKFPISRPNLTFSTLTVSNMSPEDSSIYLCSARGAELQETQYFGPGTRLLVL.